Listed below are T cell receptor beta chains from one sample, sequenced in a study of vaccination and CD4 T cells after COVID-19. Their cognate antigens are unknown. MiXCR, applied by TCRdb to the PCR reads, yields one record per CDR3 protein. The repertoire holds some 9,500 distinct CDR3 sequences, with approximately 37% as singletons. Source material: CD4+ T cells from blood, cultured in vitro. These receptors were taken from a human donor who had recovered from COVID-19. Each CDR3 is given with its conserved first and last residue. The D gene is left open where the match is weak. Some rows mark clone size as missing; the rest say once, few, many or name a class of expanded clone.

v_call: TRBV20-1; d_call: TRBD2; j_call: TRBJ2-7; clone_size: .; cdr3_aa: CSAREGKAGGTYEQYF; cdr3_nt: TGCAGTGCTAGAGAGGGGAAAGCGGGGGGTACCTACGAGCAGTACTTC
v_call: TRBV7-8; d_call: TRBD1; j_call: TRBJ1-5; clone_size: .; cdr3_aa: CASSLSTSGQGNQPQHF; cdr3_nt: TGTGCCAGCAGCTTATCCACTTCGGGACAGGGAAATCAGCCCCAGCATTTT
v_call: TRBV5-6; d_call: .; j_call: TRBJ2-5; clone_size: few; cdr3_aa: CASSLSGQETQYF; cdr3_nt: TGTGCCAGCAGCTTAAGTGGACAAGAGACCCAGTACTTC
v_call: TRBV20-1; d_call: .; j_call: TRBJ1-5; clone_size: few; cdr3_aa: CSARTDVSNQPQHF; cdr3_nt: TGCAGTGCTCGGACGGACGTTAGCAATCAGCCCCAGCATTTT
v_call: TRBV3-1; d_call: .; j_call: TRBJ2-5; clone_size: .; cdr3_aa: CASSQGGTSRRETQYF; cdr3_nt: TGTGCCAGCAGCCAAGGCGGGACTTCCCGACGGGAGACCCAGTACTTC
v_call: TRBV20-1; d_call: .; j_call: TRBJ1-3; clone_size: .; cdr3_aa: CSATPGSSGNTIYF; cdr3_nt: TGCAGTGCTACACCAGGGAGCTCTGGAAACACCATATATTTT
v_call: TRBV19; d_call: .; j_call: TRBJ1-1; clone_size: few; cdr3_aa: CASSIDRDTEAFF; cdr3_nt: TGTGCCAGTAGTATAGATCGGGACACTGAAGCTTTCTTT
v_call: TRBV2; d_call: .; j_call: TRBJ2-2; clone_size: .; cdr3_aa: CASSEEASGTGELFF; cdr3_nt: TGTGCCAGCAGTGAAGAGGCGAGTGGGACCGGGGAGCTGTTTTTT
v_call: TRBV7-2; d_call: .; j_call: TRBJ2-7; clone_size: few; cdr3_aa: CASSLGTREEQYF; cdr3_nt: TGTGCCAGCAGCTTAGGGACACGGGAGGAGCAGTACTTC
v_call: TRBV6-2/TRBV6-3; d_call: .; j_call: TRBJ2-3; clone_size: .; cdr3_aa: CASVMGLPATDTQYF; cdr3_nt: TGTGCCAGCGTCATGGGACTGCCCGCCACAGATACGCAGTATTTT
v_call: TRBV20-1; d_call: .; j_call: TRBJ1-2; clone_size: .; cdr3_aa: CSASTQGSNYGYTF; cdr3_nt: TGCAGTGCTAGTACCCAGGGGTCGAACTATGGCTACACCTTC
v_call: TRBV20-1; d_call: TRBD1; j_call: TRBJ2-5; clone_size: .; cdr3_aa: CSARYGQGVKTQYF; cdr3_nt: TGCAGTGCGCGATATGGACAGGGTGTAAAGACCCAGTACTTC
v_call: TRBV20-1; d_call: TRBD2; j_call: TRBJ2-1; clone_size: .; cdr3_aa: CSARKGTSINEQFF; cdr3_nt: TGCAGTGCTAGAAAGGGGACTAGTATCAATGAGCAGTTCTTC
v_call: TRBV14; d_call: .; j_call: TRBJ1-6; clone_size: few; cdr3_aa: CASSPYTRDSPLHF; cdr3_nt: TGTGCCAGCAGCCCCTACACCAGGGATTCACCCCTCCACTTT
v_call: TRBV7-9; d_call: TRBD1; j_call: TRBJ2-7; clone_size: .; cdr3_aa: CASSSSGQGNREQYF; cdr3_nt: TGTGCCAGCAGCTCCTCGGGACAGGGTAATCGCGAGCAGTACTTC
v_call: TRBV4-2; d_call: TRBD1; j_call: TRBJ1-1; clone_size: .; cdr3_aa: CASSQVYRGKPLNTEAFF; cdr3_nt: TGTGCCAGCAGCCAAGTTTACAGGGGCAAGCCTTTGAACACTGAAGCTTTCTTT
v_call: TRBV30; d_call: .; j_call: TRBJ1-1; clone_size: .; cdr3_aa: CAWANTEAFF; cdr3_nt: TGTGCCTGGGCCAACACTGAAGCTTTCTTT
v_call: TRBV7-9; d_call: .; j_call: TRBJ1-2; clone_size: few; cdr3_aa: CASSLHAGPWQGYTF; cdr3_nt: TGTGCCAGCAGCTTACATGCGGGGCCATGGCAGGGCTACACCTTC
v_call: TRBV7-8; d_call: .; j_call: TRBJ1-2; clone_size: few; cdr3_aa: CASSLLRTRDNYGYTF; cdr3_nt: TGTGCCAGCAGCTTATTAAGGACAAGAGACAACTATGGCTACACCTTC
v_call: TRBV24-1; d_call: .; j_call: TRBJ2-2; clone_size: few; cdr3_aa: CATSGNSQSTGELFF; cdr3_nt: TGTGCCACCAGTGGGAACTCCCAATCCACCGGGGAGCTGTTTTTT
v_call: TRBV7-2; d_call: TRBD1; j_call: TRBJ2-7; clone_size: few; cdr3_aa: CASSIGTGGVTAEQYF; cdr3_nt: TGTGCCAGCAGCATCGGGACAGGGGGCGTGACGGCCGAGCAGTACTTC
v_call: TRBV4-3; d_call: .; j_call: TRBJ1-1; clone_size: few; cdr3_aa: CASSPLSGDTEAFF; cdr3_nt: TGCGCCAGCAGCCCACTTTCAGGGGACACTGAAGCTTTCTTT
v_call: TRBV6-1; d_call: TRBD1; j_call: TRBJ1-5; clone_size: few; cdr3_aa: CASSQRQGYSNQPQHF; cdr3_nt: TGTGCCAGCAGTCAAAGACAGGGGTATAGCAATCAGCCCCAGCATTTT